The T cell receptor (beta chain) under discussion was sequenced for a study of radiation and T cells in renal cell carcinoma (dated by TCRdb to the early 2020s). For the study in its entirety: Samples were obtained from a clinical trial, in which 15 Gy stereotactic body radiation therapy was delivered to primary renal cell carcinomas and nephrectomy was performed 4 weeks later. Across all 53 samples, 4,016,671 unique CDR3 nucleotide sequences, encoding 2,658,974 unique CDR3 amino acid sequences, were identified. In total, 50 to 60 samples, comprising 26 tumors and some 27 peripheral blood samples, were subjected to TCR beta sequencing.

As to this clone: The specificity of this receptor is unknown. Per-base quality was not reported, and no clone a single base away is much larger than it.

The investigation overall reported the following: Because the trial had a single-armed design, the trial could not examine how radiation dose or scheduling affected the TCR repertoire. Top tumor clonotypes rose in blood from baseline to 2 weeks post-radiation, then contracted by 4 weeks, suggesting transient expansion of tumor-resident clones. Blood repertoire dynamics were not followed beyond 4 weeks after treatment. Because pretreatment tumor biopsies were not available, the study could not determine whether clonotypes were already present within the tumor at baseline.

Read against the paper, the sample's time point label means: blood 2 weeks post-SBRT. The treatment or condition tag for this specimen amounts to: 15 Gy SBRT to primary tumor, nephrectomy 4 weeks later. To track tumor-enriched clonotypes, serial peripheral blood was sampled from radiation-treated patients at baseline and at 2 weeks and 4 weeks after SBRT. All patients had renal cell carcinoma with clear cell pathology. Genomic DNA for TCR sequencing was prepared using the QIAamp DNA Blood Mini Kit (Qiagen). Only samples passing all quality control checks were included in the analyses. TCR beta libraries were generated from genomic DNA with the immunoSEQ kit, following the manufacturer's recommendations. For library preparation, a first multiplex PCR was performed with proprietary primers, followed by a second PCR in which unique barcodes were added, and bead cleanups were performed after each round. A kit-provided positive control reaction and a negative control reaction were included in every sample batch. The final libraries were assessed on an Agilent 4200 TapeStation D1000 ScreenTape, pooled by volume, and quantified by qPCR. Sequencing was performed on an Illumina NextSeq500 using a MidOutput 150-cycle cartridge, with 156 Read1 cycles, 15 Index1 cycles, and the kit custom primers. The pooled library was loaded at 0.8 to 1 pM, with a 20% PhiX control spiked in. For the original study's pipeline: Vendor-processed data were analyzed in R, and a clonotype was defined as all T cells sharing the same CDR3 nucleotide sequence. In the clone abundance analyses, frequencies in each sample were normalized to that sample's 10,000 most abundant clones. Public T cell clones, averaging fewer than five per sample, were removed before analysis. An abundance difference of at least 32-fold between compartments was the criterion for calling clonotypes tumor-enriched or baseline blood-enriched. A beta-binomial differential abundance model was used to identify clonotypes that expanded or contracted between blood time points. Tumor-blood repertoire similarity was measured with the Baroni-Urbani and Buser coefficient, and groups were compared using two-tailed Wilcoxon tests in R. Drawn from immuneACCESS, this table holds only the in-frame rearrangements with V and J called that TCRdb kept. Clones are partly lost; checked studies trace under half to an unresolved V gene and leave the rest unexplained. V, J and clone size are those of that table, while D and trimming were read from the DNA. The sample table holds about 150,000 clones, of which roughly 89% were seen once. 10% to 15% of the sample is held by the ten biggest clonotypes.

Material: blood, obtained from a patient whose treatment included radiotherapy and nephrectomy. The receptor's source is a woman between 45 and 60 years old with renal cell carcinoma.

The CDR3 sequence is CASSQVGGARQPQHF. The nucleotides read TGCGCCAGCAGCCAAGTAGGAGGGGCGCGTCAGCCCCAGCATTTT. This chain joins TRBV4-1 to TRBJ1-5, and the D gene may be TRBD1, 5 bases matching. CDR3 length: 15 amino acids, cysteine to phenylalanine. CDR3 DNA is the only sequence kept; it has 45 bases, read in frame from the first base. V was cut back by 1 base and J by 6 bases, leaving a gap of 13 bases between them. The germline V gene provides CDR1 MGHRA and CDR2 YSYEKL.